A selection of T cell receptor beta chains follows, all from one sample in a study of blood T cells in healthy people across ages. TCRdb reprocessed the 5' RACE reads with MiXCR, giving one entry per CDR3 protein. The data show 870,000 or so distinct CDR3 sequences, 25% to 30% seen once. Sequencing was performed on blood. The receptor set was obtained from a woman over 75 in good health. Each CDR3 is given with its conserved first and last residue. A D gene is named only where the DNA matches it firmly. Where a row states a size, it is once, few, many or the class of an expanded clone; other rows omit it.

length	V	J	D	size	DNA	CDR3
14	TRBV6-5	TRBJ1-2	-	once	TGTGCCAGCAGTTACCGGGGGCGGAACTATGGCTACACCTTC	CASSYRGRNYGYTF
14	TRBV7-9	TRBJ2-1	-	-	TGTGCCAGCAGCTTAGCTGAGAGGTGCAACGAGCAGTTCTTC	CASSLAERCNEQFF
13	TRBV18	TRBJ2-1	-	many	TGTGCCAGCTCTCGAGATGGACGCAATGAGCAGTTCTTC	CASSRDGRNEQFF
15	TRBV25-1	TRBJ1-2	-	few	TGTGCCAGCAGTGAATATGGAGCCCAGAACTATGGCTACACCTTC	CASSEYGAQNYGYTF
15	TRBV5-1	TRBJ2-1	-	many	TGCGCCAGCAGCCCCTTGGGCCTAGCCGCCAATGAGCAGTTCTTC	CASSPLGLAANEQFF
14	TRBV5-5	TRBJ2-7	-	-	TGTACTAGCAGATCCGGGACCGAGGCCTACGAGCAGTACTTC	CTSRSGTEAYEQYF
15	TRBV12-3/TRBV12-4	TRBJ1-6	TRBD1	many	TGTGCCAGCAGACCTCCGGACAGGAACAATTCACCCCTCCACTTT	CASRPPDRNNSPLHF
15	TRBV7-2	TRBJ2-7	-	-	TGTGCCAGCAGCTTAGCACAGGGTAAATCCTACGAGCAGTACTTC	CASSLAQGKSYEQYF
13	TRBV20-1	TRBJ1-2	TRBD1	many	TGCAGTGCTATACAGGGGGCGCAGAGTGGCTACACCTTC	CSAIQGAQSGYTF
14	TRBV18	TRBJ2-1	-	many	TGTGCCAGCTCAAGAGGGGCCAGGTACAATGAGCAGTTCTTC	CASSRGARYNEQFF
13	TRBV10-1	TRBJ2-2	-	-	TGCGCCAGCAGTCGGGATAACACCGGGGAGCTGTTTTTT	CASSRDNTGELFF
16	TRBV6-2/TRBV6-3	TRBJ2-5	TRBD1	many	TGTGCCAGCAGTTACCCTGACAGGGGGAGTCAAGAGACCCAGTACTTC	CASSYPDRGSQETQYF
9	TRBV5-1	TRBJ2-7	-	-	TGCGCCAGGCGCAATGAGCAGTACTTC	CARRNEQYF
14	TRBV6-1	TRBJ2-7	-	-	TGTGCCAGCAGTGAGGCAGGCTCTGGGCTCGAGCAGTACTTC	CASSEAGSGLEQYF
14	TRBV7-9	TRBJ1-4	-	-	TGTGCCAGCAGCCCAAATCCGGACGGTGAAAAACTGTTTTTT	CASSPNPDGEKLFF
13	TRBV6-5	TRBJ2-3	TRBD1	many	TGTGCCAGCAGTTACGACGGACCAGGGGGGCAGTATTTT	CASSYDGPGGQYF
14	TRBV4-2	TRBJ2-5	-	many	TGTGCCAGCAGCCAAGCTAAGGGGCAAGAGACCCAGTACTTC	CASSQAKGQETQYF
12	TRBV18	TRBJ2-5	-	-	TGTGCCAGCTCATCTGAAGGGTTGGAGCAGTACTTC	CASSSEGLEQYF
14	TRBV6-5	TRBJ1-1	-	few	TGTGCCAGCAGATCTCGACCGGGAGCCACTGAAGCTTTCTTT	CASRSRPGATEAFF
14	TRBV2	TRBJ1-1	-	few	TGTGCCAGCAGTGAAAGGGGACGTTACACTGAAGCTTTCTTT	CASSERGRYTEAFF
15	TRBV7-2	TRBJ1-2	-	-	TGTGCCAGCAGCTTAGACAGGGCGGGGGGCTATGGCTACACCTTC	CASSLDRAGGYGYTF
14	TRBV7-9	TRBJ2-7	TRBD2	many	TGTGCCAGCAGCTGGGGGGGGGGGTCCTACGAGCAGTACTTC	CASSWGGGSYEQYF
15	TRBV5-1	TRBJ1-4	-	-	TGCGCCAGCAGCTTGGCGGGGGCGCGGGGTGAAAAACTGTTTTTT	CASSLAGARGEKLFF
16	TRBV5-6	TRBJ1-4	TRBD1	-	TGTGCCAGCAGCACACAGGGGGCGCAATGGCATGAAAAACTGTTTTTT	CASSTQGAQWHEKLFF
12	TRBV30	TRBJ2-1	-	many	TGTGCCTGGAGTCTGACAGAGAATGAGCAGTTCTTC	CAWSLTENEQFF
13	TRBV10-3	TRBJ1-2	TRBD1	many	TGTGCCATCAGTGACGGGACAGGGCCCGGCTACACCTTC	CAISDGTGPGYTF
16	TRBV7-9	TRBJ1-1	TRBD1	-	TGTGCCAGCAGTTTGACAGGGGCTAAGCGATGGACTGAAGCTTTCTTT	CASSLTGAKRWTEAFF